The 18 T cell receptor beta chains in this list originate from one sample, sequenced in a study of T cell clonality in common variable immunodeficiency. Produced via immunoSEQ multiplex PCR; TCRdb's table is partial and in-frame only. The sample yields roughly 60,000 clones, without any singletons. Sequenced sample: peripheral blood mononuclear cells. These receptors were collected from a person between 18 and 69 years old in good health.

This clone has at least ten counts. The CDR3 region is CASSWTGDTQYF. The CDR3 DNA, read in part, is TGTGCCAGCAGCTGGACAGGGGATACG. The rearrangement links TRBV7-9 to TRBJ2-3; 8 bases line up with TRBD1. The read terminates 3 residues before the CDR3 end, so the remaining end is supplied by the germline J gene. Germline V CDR1 and CDR2: SEHNR, FQNEAQ (reference sequence). V gave up 4 bases and J gave up 6 bases; unmatched junction bases: 0. The CDR3 is 12 residues long. Combining the CDR3 with reference TRBV7-9 and TRBJ2-3 gives the whole variable domain DTGVSQNPRHKITKRGQNVTFRCDPISEHNRLYWYRQTLGQGPEFLTYFQNEAQLEKSRLLSDRFSAERPKGSFSTLEIQRTEQGDSAMYLCASSWTGDTQYFGPGTRLTVL.

This clone appeared many times. The read is 3 residues too short to cover the CDR3 end, so that end is filled in from the germline J gene. The chain carries TRBV7-9 and TRBJ2-2, with D possibly TRBD1 on 6 matching bases. V was clipped by 7 bases and J by 4 bases, with 7 bases between them. Germline assignment: CDR1 SEHNR and CDR2 FQNEAQ (reference sequence). The CDR3 sequence is 12 residues long. The CDR3 reads CASIGGTGELFF. The part of the CDR3 DNA that was read is TGTGCCAGCATAGGGGGCACCGGGGAG. The variable domain in full, completed from reference TRBV7-9 and TRBJ2-2, reads DTGVSQNPRHKITKRGQNVTFRCDPISEHNRLYWYRQTLGQGPEFLTYFQNEAQLEKSRLLSDRFSAERPKGSFSTLEIQRTEQGDSAMYLCASIGGTGELFFGEGSRLTVL.

This clone was picked up a small number of times. The read is 3 residues too short to cover the CDR3 end, so that end is filled in from the germline J gene. The V call is TRBV7-2, the J call TRBJ2-3; no firm D call. V was shortened by 3 bases and J by 0 bases, with 7 bases between the two germline ends. The germline V gene has CDR1 SGHTA and CDR2 FQGNSA. The CDR3 length is 14 residues. The CDR3 DNA, read in part, is TGTGCCAGCAGCTTTTCGCGGAGCACAGATACG. It is translated as CASSFSRSTDT. Given in full, the CDR3 is CASSFSRSTDTQYF.

In this sample, this clone turned up many times. The read finishes 3 residues shy of the CDR3 end, and the germline J gene is used to complete it. This sequence joins TRBV20-1 and TRBJ2-6, with D uncertain. V was pared by 5 bases and J by 0 bases, with 8 bases between. The germline gives CDR1 DFQATT, CDR2 SNEGSKA (reference sequence). The CDR3 is 14 amino acids. The CDR3 reads CSAPMRSGANVLTF. The CDR3 DNA, read in part, is TGCAGTGCTCCCATGCGCTCTGGGGCCAACGTC.

On this clone: With a much larger clone just one base away, this may be a read error. Read coverage stops 3 residues before the CDR3 terminus; the germline J gene supplies the remainder. V gene TRBV20-1 combines with J gene TRBJ2-1, with 10 bases identical to TRBD2. The CDR3 has 16 residues. Germline values: CDR1 DFQATT, CDR2 SNEGSKA (reference sequence). The V and J ends lost 0 bases and 7 bases, in that order; junction bases with no gene match: 9. CDR3 DNA (partial): TGCAGTGCTAGAGATGCTAGCGGGAGATCTTGGAATGAG. This codes for CSARDASGRSWNE. The whole CDR3 reads CSARDASGRSWNEQFF.

With regard to this clone: The read ends 3 residues early relative to the CDR3; the germline J gene fills the gap. The V and J genes are TRBV11-2 and TRBJ1-1; a weak D match, TRBD1 (6 bases). V lost 2 bases, J lost 4 bases, and 11 bases lay in between. Germline-derived CDR1 and CDR2 are SGHAT and FQNNGV. The CDR3 length is 14 residues. The sequenced CDR3 bases are TGTGCCAGCAGCTTATGGGGAGGGGGCACTGAA. Amino acid sequence: CASSLWGGGTE. The CDR3 in full is CASSLWGGGTEAFF.

This clone was detected many times. The DNA ends 3 residues before the CDR3 does, and the rest of the CDR3 is filled in from the germline J gene. The chain has TRBV2 and TRBJ1-1; TRBD1 aligns across 7 bases. Trimming cost V 6 bases and J 2 bases; bases outside gene matches: 3. Germline V gene data show CDR1 as SNHLY and CDR2 as FYNNEI. The CDR3 is 13 residues long. CDR3: CASSRDRNTEAFF. The CDR3 DNA, read in part, is TGTGCCAGCAGCCGGGACAGAAACACTGAA. Full variable domain (remainder filled in from reference TRBV2 and TRBJ1-1): EPEVTQTPSHQVTQMGQEVILRCVPISNHLYFYWYRQILGQKVEFLVSFYNNEISEKSEIFDDQFSVERPDGSNFTLKIRSTKLEDSAMYFCASSRDRNTEAFFGQGTRLTVV.

This clone occurred many times. The read comes to an end 3 residues before the CDR3 does, leaving the germline J gene to fill in the end. The chain has TRBV5-1 and TRBJ2-7; 8 nucleotides agree with TRBD1. V trimming: 2 bases; J trimming: 0 bases; junction bases outside the gene matches: 1. Germline V CDR1 and CDR2: SGHRS, YFSETQ. The CDR3 runs to 14 residues. The CDR3 spells CASSFTGGSYEQYF. The part of the CDR3 DNA that was read is TGCGCCAGCAGCTTCACAGGGGGCTCCTACGAG.

At least ten counts were recorded for this clone. The sequence runs out 3 residues before the end of the CDR3; the remainder is reconstructed from the germline J gene. V is TRBV29-1 and J is TRBJ2-7; D is unclear. CDR1 and CDR2 (germline): SQVTM, ANQGSEA. The CDR3 totals 13 residues. V lost 5 bases and J lost 1, with 12 bases in between. The CDR3 loop is CSVRADRSYEQYF. CDR3 DNA (partial): TGCAGCGTTCGCGCGGATAGATCCTACGAG.

A word on this clone: The read terminates 3 residues ahead of where the CDR3 ends, so the germline J gene completes it. V is TRBV7-8 and J is TRBJ1-5; D perhaps matches TRBD1 (6 bases). This CDR3 comprises 15 residues. Between the trimmed V and J ends, which lost 1 base and 6 bases, there was a span of 13 bases. CDR1 is SGHVS, CDR2 FQNEAQ, per germline. The CDR3 protein is CASSLGQGPGQPQHF. The DNA read from the CDR3 is TGTGCCAGCAGCTTAGGTCAGGGGCCGGGTCAGCCC.

This clone was detected ten times or more. The read stops 3 residues short of the end of the CDR3; the missing end is completed from the germline J gene. This chain connects TRBV7-3 to TRBJ2-1; 12 bases map to TRBD2. Trimming at V came to 6 bases and at J to 6 bases, leaving 6 bases not matched to a gene. Looked up from germline, CDR1 is SGHTA and CDR2 is FQGTGA. The CDR3 is 15 residues long. The DNA read from the CDR3 is TGTGCCAGCAGGCCGACTAGCGGGAGTATCAATGAG. Its protein is CASRPTSGSINE. The full CDR3 sequence reads CASRPTSGSINEQFF. The whole variable domain, filled in from reference TRBV7-3 and TRBJ2-1, reads GAGVSQTPSNKVTEKGKYVELRCDPISGHTALYWYRQSLGQGPEFLIYFQGTGAADDSGLPNDRFFAVRPEGSVSTLKIQRTERGDSAVYLCASRPTSGSINEQFFGPGTRLTVL.

This clone came up many times. The sequenced fragment ends 3 residues before the CDR3 boundary, so the rest is inferred from the germline J gene. The rearrangement links TRBV10-3 to TRBJ2-1, with TRBD2 matching 11 bases. CDR1 is ENHRY and CDR2 is SYGVKD in the germline V gene. The CDR3 has 15 residues. With V trimmed by 4 bases and J by 4 bases, 3 bases remained unmatched. The CDR3 bases that were read are TGTGCCATCAGTGTTACTAGCGGGAGTTACAATGAG. Translation gives CAISVTSGSYNE. The full CDR3 reads CAISVTSGSYNEQFF.

This clone came up many times. The read ends 3 residues shy of where the CDR3 ends; the end is completed using the germline J gene. The chain carries TRBV18 and TRBJ1-1, with D possibly being TRBD1 (5 bases). The V gene lost 3 bases and the J gene lost 3 bases, with 14 bases spanning the gap. The germline CDR1 and CDR2 sequences are KGHSH and LQKENI. The CDR3 runs to 15 residues. The covered CDR3 bases are TGTGCCAGCTCACCTGGGCAGGGAGGGGACACTGAA. This codes for CASSPGQGGDTE. The complete CDR3 protein is CASSPGQGGDTEAFF.

This clone has a count of ten or more. The read ends 3 residues early relative to the CDR3; the germline J gene fills the gap. V gene TRBV19 combines with J gene TRBJ2-7; TRBD1 might be the D (5 bases). The germline V gene has CDR1 LNHDA and CDR2 SQIVND (reference sequence). V lost 5 bases, J lost 2 bases, and 10 bases lay in between. This CDR3 has 13 residues. The part of the CDR3 DNA that was read is TGTGCCAGTAGTTCCAGGGTTACCTACGAG. It is translated as CASSSRVTYE. The whole CDR3 region reads CASSSRVTYEQYF.

This clone was picked up many times. The CDR3 goes on 3 residues after the read ends, and that part is filled in from the germline J gene. The rearrangement links TRBV30 to TRBJ1-2; TRBD1 agrees at 9 bases. Germline V gene sequence: CDR1 GTSNPN, CDR2 SVGIG (reference sequence). CDR3 size: 13 residues. Partial CDR3 DNA: TGTGCCTGGACAGACAGGGGGTGGAGGGGC. Protein sequence: CAWTDRGWRG. The whole CDR3 reads CAWTDRGWRGYTF.

This clone was observed many times. The CDR3 end is not reached by the read, which stops 3 residues before it; the germline J gene fills it in. The gene calls are TRBV12-5 and TRBJ2-3, with 7 bases that match TRBD1. With 0 bases clipped from V and 2 bases from J, the junction kept 11 bases outside the gene matches. CDR3 size: 18 residues. The germline V gene encodes CDR1 LGHNT and CDR2 FRNRAP. CDR3 bases read: TGTGCTAGTGGTTTGGTATTAACAGGGGTGGGAAACACAGATACG. As protein: CASGLVLTGVGNTDT. The whole CDR3 protein is CASGLVLTGVGNTDTQYF. Using reference TRBV12-5 and TRBJ2-3 for the parts outside the CDR3, the full variable domain is DARVTQTPRHKVTEMGQEVTMRCQPILGHNTVFWYRQTMMQGLELLAYFRNRAPLDDSGMPKDRFSAEMPDATLATLKIQPSEPRDSAVYFCASGLVLTGVGNTDTQYFGPGTRLTVL.

This clone has ten or more counts. The read halts 3 residues ahead of the CDR3 end, with the missing end drawn from the germline J gene. This rearrangement joins TRBV19 to TRBJ2-1; 10 bases map to TRBD2. The length of the CDR3 is 16 residues. Germline lookup yields CDR1 LNHDA and CDR2 SQIVND (reference sequence). Trimming cost V 4 bases and J 1 base; bases outside gene matches: 4. CDR3 DNA (partial): TGTGCCAGTAGTACACTAGCGGGAATTTCCTACAATGAG. It encodes CASSTLAGISYNE. The full CDR3 sequence reads CASSTLAGISYNEQFF.

This clone was counted many times. The read gets to within 3 residues of the CDR3 end, and the germline J gene fills in the rest. The V and J genes are TRBV20-1 and TRBJ2-1; D is ambiguous. The CDR3 runs to 14 residues. Between the trimmed V and J ends, which lost 2 bases and 6 bases, there was a span of 14 bases. CDR1 is DFQATT and CDR2 is SNEGSKA in the germline V gene (reference sequence). The CDR3 bases that were read are TGCAGTGCTAGAAAGGGCAGTGGTGGCAATGAG. Translation gives CSARKGSGGNE. The full CDR3 reads CSARKGSGGNEQFF.